This TCR beta chain was recorded in a study of T cell responses to AZD1222 COVID-19 vaccine. Study results and limitations: Sampling captured repertoires only after the peak T cell response. The breadth and depth of Spike-specific TCRs increased once two AZD1222 doses had been given. Recipients of AZD1222 seropositive at baseline numbered only five or six.

Assay used: immunoSEQ multiplex PCR; TCRdb lists only in-frame clones, some missing. The sample holds more than 70,000 clones, 90% seen once. Germline V lookup: CDR1 SGDLS, CDR2 YYNGEE. The V end lost 1 base, the J end lost 1 base, and 8 bases lay between the germline ends. This CDR3 has 14 residues. A single count supports this clone. Its antigen is not identified. Sequenced material: peripheral blood, taken on day 0 of AZD1222 vaccination. This chain joins TRBV9 and TRBJ1-1, with D maybe TRBD1 (5 bases). The receptor comes from an adult in good health. CDR3 amino acids: CASSVSGGNTEAFF. Here the CDR3 DNA reads TGTGCCAGCAGCGTATCCGGGGGGAACACTGAAGCTTTCTTT.